One sample yielded the 24 T cell receptor beta chains listed below, sequenced in a study of T cell changes during pregnancy in multiple sclerosis. Using immunoSEQ multiplex PCR, the repertoire was profiled, and TCRdb retains in-frame clones only, with some absent. The data contain just under 40,000 clones, about nine tenths of them singletons. Sequences were derived from CD4+ T cells from peripheral blood mononuclear cells, sampled in the first trimester of pregnancy. The receptors originated from a female donor in good health, enrolled as a control in a pregnancy study.

The CDR3 nucleotides are TGTGCCAGTACCACAGGGCTTGGTCAGCCCCAGCATTTT. Translated, it gives CASTTGLGQPQHF. V gene TRBV19 combines with J gene TRBJ1-5; tentatively, D is TRBD1 (6 bases). The CDR3 extends over 13 amino acids. Trimming stripped 7 bases from V and 6 bases from J, with 13 bases between. Germline CDR1 is LNHDA and CDR2 is SQIVND (reference sequence).

V usage is TRBV2 and J usage is TRBJ1-2; D uncertain. This CDR3 region has 12 residues. Trimming removed 7 bases from V and 4 bases from J, with 10 bases in between. CDR1 and CDR2 (germline): SNHLY, FYNNEI. The CDR3 DNA is TGTGCCAGCACCCAGACTACCTATGGCTACACCTTC. Its protein product is CASTQTTYGYTF.

CDR3 nucleotides: TGTGCCAGCTCCGGACAGGCGAACACTGAAGCTTTCTTT. As protein: CASSGQANTEAFF. V is TRBV18 and J is TRBJ1-1; the match to TRBD1 covers 7 bases. Trimming at V came to 6 bases and at J to 1 base, leaving 2 bases not matched to a gene. The CDR3 covers 13 residues. Germline CDR1 KGHSH, CDR2 LQKENI.

Written as DNA, the CDR3 is TGTGCCAGCAGCGAGGGACAGGGGTACGAGCAGTACTTC. As protein: CASSEGQGYEQYF. The rearrangement links TRBV27 to TRBJ2-7, with 10 bases aligning to TRBD1. After removal of 6 bases from V and 4 bases from J, the junction contained 3 bases not matched to a gene. Germline CDR1 MNHEY, CDR2 SMNVEV (reference sequence). The CDR3 runs to 13 residues.

This chain joins TRBV7-9 and TRBJ2-5; 7 bases fit TRBD1. V shed 5 bases and J 0 bases; nucleotides not matched to a gene: 6. Germline CDR1 SEHNR, CDR2 FQNEAQ (reference sequence). The CDR3 runs to 15 residues. Here the CDR3 reads CASSPGTAYQETQYF. The DNA for the CDR3 is TGTGCCAGCAGCCCTGGGACAGCGTACCAAGAGACCCAGTACTTC.

The rearrangement uses TRBV7-9 and TRBJ1-6, with unresolved D. The CDR3 is 15 residues long. Trimming removed 4 bases from V and 7 bases from J, with 14 bases in between. The germline V gene has CDR1 SEHNR and CDR2 FQNEAQ (reference sequence). The CDR3 nucleotides read TGTGCCAGCAGCTCACAAGTAGAGAGGAATTCACCCCTCCACTTT. Its translation: CASSSQVERNSPLHF.

The chain is built from TRBV4-1 and TRBJ1-5; D not certain. The CDR3 runs 13 residues. Germline CDR1 reads MGHRA; CDR2 reads YSYEKL. V was shortened by 1 base and J by 3 bases, with 4 bases between the two germline ends. CDR3 DNA: TGCGCCAGCAGCCAAGGGGCCAATCAGCCCCAGCATTTT. Encoded protein: CASSQGANQPQHF.

CDR3 nucleotides: TGTGCCAGCAGTTCCGACAGCCTCGCGCGCTATGGCTACACCTTC. Protein product: CASSSDSLARYGYTF. The chain combines TRBV6-1 with TRBJ1-2; TRBD1 is a possible D gene (5 bases). CDR1 and CDR2 from the germline V gene are MNHNS and SASEGT. This CDR3 has 15 amino acids. V was pared by 5 bases and J by 4 bases, with 17 bases between.

The chain links TRBV7-2 to TRBJ2-7, with TRBD2 matching 10 bases. Germline V lookup: CDR1 SGHTA, CDR2 FQGNSA. The CDR3 runs to 15 residues. J was trimmed by 5 bases and V by 6 bases; bases with no gene match: 10. In DNA, the CDR3 is TGTGCCAGCAGTCGCGGGGTAGCGGGGGGTGACGAGCAGTACTTC. Translation: CASSRGVAGGDEQYF.

The genes are TRBV7-9 and TRBJ1-5; the match to TRBD1 covers 10 bases. Trimming took 5 bases from V and 5 from J; bases not matched to a gene: 15. Germline V CDR1 and CDR2: SEHNR, FQNEAQ (reference sequence). This CDR3 is built from 18 residues. CDR3 loop: CASSQDRQGAGVYQPQHF. The CDR3 DNA reads as TGTGCCAGCAGCCAGGACCGACAGGGGGCTGGGGTGTATCAGCCCCAGCATTTT.

V gene TRBV7-3 combines with J gene TRBJ2-5; D perhaps matches TRBD1 (5 bases). The length of the CDR3 is 15 residues. Germline CDR1 and CDR2: SGHTA and FQGTGA. Trimming removed 3 bases from V and 1 base from J, with 12 bases in between. The CDR3 coding sequence is TGTGCCAGCAGCTTGGGCTTTGGGGCCCAAGAGACCCAGTACTTC. Translating gives CASSLGFGAQETQYF. The variable domain in full, with the rest retrieved from reference TRBV7-3 and TRBJ2-5, is GAGVSQTPSNKVTEKGKYVELRCDPISGHTALYWYRQSLGQGPEFLIYFQGTGAADDSGLPNDRFFAVRPEGSVSTLKIQRTERGDSAVYLCASSLGFGAQETQYFGPGTRLLVL.

The chain is built from TRBV7-9 and TRBJ1-2; TRBD1 matches 9 bases. With 5 bases clipped from V and 1 base from J, the junction kept 8 bases outside the gene matches. CDR3 size: 16 residues. Per the germline V gene, CDR1 is SEHNR and CDR2 is FQNEAQ (reference sequence). CDR3 protein: CASSATGGADNYGYTF. CDR3 in DNA: TGTGCCAGCAGCGCGACAGGGGGGGCTGATAACTATGGCTACACCTTC.

The chain links TRBV7-2 to TRBJ2-3, with TRBD1 as a possible D gene (6 bases). The V gene lost 5 bases and the J gene lost 0 bases, with 12 bases spanning the gap. The CDR3 is made up of 15 amino acids. In germline, CDR1 is SGHTA, CDR2 FQGNSA. CDR3 sequence reads: CASSDPRGSTDTQYF. DNA of the CDR3: TGTGCCAGCAGCGACCCCAGGGGAAGCACAGATACGCAGTATTTT.

V gene TRBV7-6 combines with J gene TRBJ2-2; TRBD2 matches 7 bases. Germline V CDR1 and CDR2: SGHVS, FNYEAQ. With 6 bases clipped from V and 4 bases from J, the junction kept 5 bases outside the gene matches. This CDR3 spans 14 amino acids. CDR3 region: CASSPSGLTGELFF. In DNA, the CDR3 is TGTGCCAGCAGTCCTAGCGGACTCACCGGGGAGCTGTTTTTT.

The chain uses TRBV18 and TRBJ1-5; a possible D gene is TRBD1 (5 bases). V lost 1 base, J lost 5 bases, and 12 bases lay in between. The CDR3 spans 15 residues. Per the germline V gene, CDR1 is KGHSH and CDR2 is LQKENI. CDR3 sequence (DNA): TGTGCCAGCTCACCACTAGGGCGGGGACATCAGCCCCAGCATTTT. Protein sequence: CASSPLGRGHQPQHF. The full variable domain, rest sourced from reference TRBV18 and TRBJ1-5, is NAGVMQNPRHLVRRRGQEARLRCSPMKGHSHVYWYRQLPEEGLKFMVYLQKENIIDESGMPKERFSAEFPKEGPSILRIQQVVRGDSAAYFCASSPLGRGHQPQHFGDGTRLSIL.

The V gene is TRBV11-2, the J gene TRBJ2-7, with 8 bases fitting TRBD1. Germline CDR1 SGHAT, CDR2 FQNNGV. The CDR3 extends over 15 amino acids. With 4 bases clipped from V and 4 bases from J, the junction kept 9 bases outside the gene matches. CDR3 sequence reads: CASSSRTGIKYEQYF. In DNA, the CDR3 is TGTGCCAGCAGCTCTCGGACAGGGATAAAATACGAGCAGTACTTC.

The chain links TRBV6-5 to TRBJ2-2, with D perhaps matching TRBD2 (5 bases). The germline CDR1 and CDR2 sequences are MNHEY and SVGAGI. The V end lost 5 bases, the J end lost 5 bases, and 6 bases lay between the germline ends. The CDR3 loop spans 12 amino acids. This CDR3 reads CASSQRTGELFF. For the CDR3, the DNA is TGTGCCAGCAGTCAGCGGACCGGGGAGCTGTTTTTT.

V gene TRBV6-5 combines with J gene TRBJ1-3, with a tentative D call TRBD1 (6 bases). V was trimmed by 7 bases and J by 3 bases, leaving 16 bases between them. The CDR3 totals 15 residues. The germline gives CDR1 MNHEY, CDR2 SVGAGI. CDR3 region: CASTNGGRSGNTIYF. The CDR3 DNA reads TGTGCCAGCACCAACGGGGGGCGAAGTGGAAACACCATATATTTT.

V is TRBV19 and J is TRBJ2-2, with TRBD2 identical over 7 bases. J gave up 3 bases and V 6 bases, and 13 bases lay outside the gene matches. Germline CDR1 LNHDA, CDR2 SQIVND (reference sequence). The CDR3 extends over 17 amino acids. In DNA form, the CDR3 reads TGTGCCAGTAGCCTCCCTCCCGGGGGGTACGACACCGGGGAGCTGTTTTTT. Its protein is CASSLPPGGYDTGELFF.

The V call is TRBV14, the J call TRBJ1-4, with D perhaps TRBD1 (6 bases). CDR3 length: 14 residues. Trimming stripped 3 bases from V and 8 bases from J, with 13 bases between. Germline CDR1 is SGHDN and CDR2 is FVKESK. The CDR3 DNA follows: TGTGCCAGCAGCCACGGGGCAGGGGCCGAAAAACTGTTTTTT. Translation gives CASSHGAGAEKLFF.

This clone appeared a single time. The rearrangement joins TRBV5-4 to TRBJ2-3; perhaps TRBD2 as D (6 bases). Trimming stripped 2 bases from V and 2 bases from J, with 15 bases between. The CDR3 consists of 16 residues. Germline assignment: CDR1 SGHNT and CDR2 YYREEE (reference sequence). Here the CDR3 DNA reads TGTGCCAGCAGCTTTGGAGGGGTAGCGGTCACAGATACGCAGTATTTT. Translation gives CASSFGGVAVTDTQYF.

The CDR3, as DNA: TGTGCCAGCAGTGACAGGGGGAACACTGAAGCTTTCTTT. Its protein product is CASSDRGNTEAFF. V is TRBV6-6 and J is TRBJ1-1, with TRBD1 identical over 8 bases. V dropped 5 bases and J dropped 1; count of bases not matched to a gene: 0. The CDR3 is 13 residues long. CDR1 is MNHNY and CDR2 is SVGAGI in the germline V gene (reference sequence).

This chain uses TRBV28 with TRBJ2-1, with 9 bases identical to TRBD1. The CDR3 consists of 17 residues. With V trimmed by 0 bases and J by 9 bases, 12 bases remained unmatched. CDR1 and CDR2 (germline): MDHEN, SYDVKM. The CDR3 sequence is CASSLWASGTGNGEQFF. DNA for the CDR3: TGTGCCAGCAGTTTATGGGCTTCGGGGACAGGGAACGGTGAGCAGTTCTTC.

The chain combines TRBV7-2 with TRBJ1-5; D is perhaps TRBD1 (5 bases). The CDR3 loop spans 12 amino acids. Trimming took 1 base from V and 10 from J, leaving 8 bases between them. The germline V gene encodes CDR1 SGHTA and CDR2 FQGNSA. The CDR3 loop reads CASSLGTTPQHF. CDR3 nucleotide sequence: TGTGCCAGCAGCTTAGGGACAACTCCCCAGCATTTT.